This T cell receptor (beta chain) was captured by sequencing in a study of post-analysis software for immune sequencing data (dated by TCRdb to the mid-2010s). Background on the whole study: Disease courses on record covered relapsing-remitting, secondary progressive and progressive-relapsing multiple sclerosis, though some patients had no subtype annotation. The multiple sclerosis patient repertoires were compared with 11 previously published healthy control repertoires from donors aged about 6 to 26 years. A subset of samples was prepared in parallel using single-end sample barcoding, then pooled and co-amplified after Illumina adapter ligation.

Paper-wide results and their limitations: When samples were clustered directly using the F measure, samples prepared in the same batch co-clustered strongly, which prompted a batch-effect correction. Compared with controls, multiple sclerosis patients had significantly lower normalized Chao1 diversity, a finding suggesting substantial peripheral T-cell clonal expansion. The multiple sclerosis patient group was slightly younger than the control group.

TCR beta repertoires were profiled from peripheral blood of roughly 13 young patients with multiple sclerosis to demonstrate the VDJtools post-analysis software. The patients with multiple sclerosis were children and adolescents between 6 and 15 years of age. Library prep was done by PCR. The sample was run on an Illumina HiSeq 2500. Unique molecular identifiers were incorporated into TCR beta cDNA libraries to reduce PCR and sequencing biases. Approximately 500,000 cDNA molecules were obtained per 1 to 10 million input T cells, so each molecule approximated one T cell. Patient libraries were prepared and sequenced with the same protocol used for the earlier healthy control dataset. Samples belonging to the same batch were prepared together, multiplexed and sequenced on a shared HiSeq lane. The authors' pipeline ran thus. MIGEC handled the raw barcoded reads, throwing out single-read molecular identifier groups before consensus assembly and CDR3 extraction. Clonotype tables were post-analysed with VDJtools, normalizing diversity by down-sampling all datasets to the smallest sample size. In repertoire overlap clustering, CDR3 amino acid sequences, but not nucleotide sequences, were matched to correct batch-related cross-sample contamination. TCRdb reprocessed the public reads (quality trimming at Q25 with fastp, clone calling with MiXCR) and kept in-frame beta chains. Duplicate CDR3 protein sequences are folded into a single record with the most common DNA and genes. Here the V and J calls rest on TCRdb's processing, not on the authors' analysis. The sample table contains hundreds of thousands of distinct CDR3 sequences; only one count was recorded for approximately 53% of them. Roughly 4.4% of the sample comes from the top ten.

A word on this clonotype: The antigen it binds to is not known. Base qualities are not at hand, and no much larger clone is one base apart.

The sample consisted of blood. The TCR comes from a girl between 5 and 17 years old with multiple sclerosis.

Here is the DNA: TGCAGCGCTGATTTTAGTGTCGGGTTGTATGAGCAGTTCTTC. Its protein product is CSADFSVGLYEQFF. This sequence uses TRBV29-1 and TRBJ2-1, with no confidently assigned D gene. The germline V gene encodes CDR1 SQVTM and CDR2 ANQGSEA. Trimming removed 7 bases from V and 8 bases from J, leaving 21 bases between the germline ends. Counted from cysteine to phenylalanine, this CDR3 has 14 amino acids. The sequence is cut down to CDR3 DNA, 42 bases in frame from base 1.